This section outlines one T cell receptor beta chain sequence together with its context. This entry is derived from a study of shared clonotypes between healthy human individuals. Profiling relied on immunoSEQ multiplex PCR, and the TCRdb table lists in-frame clones only, not all of them. The sample holds about 1 million clones, around 74% seen once. V lost 0 bases, J lost 5 bases, and 19 bases lay in between. This CDR3 is 17 amino acids long. Per germline, CDR1 SGDLS and CDR2 YYNGEE. V gene TRBV9 combines with J gene TRBJ2-3; no firm D call. What was sequenced was memory CD4+ T cells sorted from blood. Described subset: CD45RA-negative fraction. The sequence was obtained from a man aged 18 to 29 in good health. The CDR3 bases are TGTGCCAGCAGCGTAGAGTTCGGAGAACCCGGTGGAGATACGCAGTATTTT. Amino acid sequence: CASSVEFGEPGGDTQYF.